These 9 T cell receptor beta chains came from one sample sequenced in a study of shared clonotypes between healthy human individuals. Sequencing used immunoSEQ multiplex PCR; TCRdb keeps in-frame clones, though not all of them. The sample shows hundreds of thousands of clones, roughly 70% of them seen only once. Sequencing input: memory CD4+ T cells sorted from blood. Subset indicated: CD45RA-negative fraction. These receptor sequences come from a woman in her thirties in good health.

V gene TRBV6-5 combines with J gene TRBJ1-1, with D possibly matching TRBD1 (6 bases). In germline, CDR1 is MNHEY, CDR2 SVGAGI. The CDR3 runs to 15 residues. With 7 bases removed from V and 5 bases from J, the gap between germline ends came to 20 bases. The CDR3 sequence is CASKGGNRVGTEAFF. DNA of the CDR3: TGTGCCAGCAAGGGGGGTAACAGGGTAGGGACTGAAGCTTTCTTT.

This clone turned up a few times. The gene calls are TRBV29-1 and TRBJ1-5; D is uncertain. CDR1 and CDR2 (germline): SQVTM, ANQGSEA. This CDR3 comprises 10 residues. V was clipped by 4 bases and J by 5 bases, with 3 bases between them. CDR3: CSVGDQPQHF. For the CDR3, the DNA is TGCAGCGTTGGGGATCAGCCCCAGCATTTT.

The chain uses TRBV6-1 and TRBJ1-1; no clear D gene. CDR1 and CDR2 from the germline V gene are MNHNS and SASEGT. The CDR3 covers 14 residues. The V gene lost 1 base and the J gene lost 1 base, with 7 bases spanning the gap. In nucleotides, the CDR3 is TGTGCCAGCAGTGAAGGTTGGCAGAACACTGAAGCTTTCTTT. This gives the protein CASSEGWQNTEAFF.

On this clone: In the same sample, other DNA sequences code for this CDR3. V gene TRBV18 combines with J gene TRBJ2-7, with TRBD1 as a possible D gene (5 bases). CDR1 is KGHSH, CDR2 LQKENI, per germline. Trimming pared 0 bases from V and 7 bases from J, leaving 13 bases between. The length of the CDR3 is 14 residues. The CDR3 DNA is TGTGCCAGCTCACCACCGGCAGGGTTCTATGAGCAGTACTTC. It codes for CASSPPAGFYEQYF.

CDR3 in amino acids: CASSSPTGIDTQYF. As DNA, the CDR3 is TGCGCCAGCAGCTCCCCCACTGGTATTGATACGCAGTATTTT. The chain joins TRBV5-1 to TRBJ2-3; the D is unclear. The CDR3 covers 14 residues. With 3 bases removed from V and 6 bases from J, the gap between germline ends came to 14 bases. Germline assignment: CDR1 SGHRS and CDR2 YFSETQ.

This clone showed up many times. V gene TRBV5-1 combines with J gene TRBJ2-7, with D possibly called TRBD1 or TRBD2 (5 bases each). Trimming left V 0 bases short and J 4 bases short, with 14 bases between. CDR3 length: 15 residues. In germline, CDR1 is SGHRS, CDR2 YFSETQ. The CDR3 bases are TGCGCCAGCAGCTTGGACGGGGCCGTTCCTTACGAGCAGTACTTC. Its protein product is CASSLDGAVPYEQYF.

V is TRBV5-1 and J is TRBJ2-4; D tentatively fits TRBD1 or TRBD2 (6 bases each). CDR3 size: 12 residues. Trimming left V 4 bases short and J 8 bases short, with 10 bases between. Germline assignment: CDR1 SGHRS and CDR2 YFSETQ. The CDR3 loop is CASSQRGDIQYF. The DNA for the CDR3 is TGCGCCAGCAGCCAGAGGGGGGACATTCAGTACTTC.

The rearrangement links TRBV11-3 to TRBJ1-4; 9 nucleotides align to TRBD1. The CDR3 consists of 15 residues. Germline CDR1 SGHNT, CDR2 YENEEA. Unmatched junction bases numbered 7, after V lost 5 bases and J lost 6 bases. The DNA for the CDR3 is TGTGCCAGCAGCCGACCGACAGGGGGATATGAAAAACTGTTTTTT. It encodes CASSRPTGGYEKLFF.

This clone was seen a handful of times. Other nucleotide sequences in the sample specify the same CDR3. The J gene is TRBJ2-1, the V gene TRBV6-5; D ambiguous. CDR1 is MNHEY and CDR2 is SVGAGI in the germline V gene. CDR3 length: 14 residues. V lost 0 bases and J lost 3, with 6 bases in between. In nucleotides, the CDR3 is TGTGCCAGCAGTTACTCGAGCAACTACAATGAGCAGTTCTTC. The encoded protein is CASSYSSNYNEQFF.